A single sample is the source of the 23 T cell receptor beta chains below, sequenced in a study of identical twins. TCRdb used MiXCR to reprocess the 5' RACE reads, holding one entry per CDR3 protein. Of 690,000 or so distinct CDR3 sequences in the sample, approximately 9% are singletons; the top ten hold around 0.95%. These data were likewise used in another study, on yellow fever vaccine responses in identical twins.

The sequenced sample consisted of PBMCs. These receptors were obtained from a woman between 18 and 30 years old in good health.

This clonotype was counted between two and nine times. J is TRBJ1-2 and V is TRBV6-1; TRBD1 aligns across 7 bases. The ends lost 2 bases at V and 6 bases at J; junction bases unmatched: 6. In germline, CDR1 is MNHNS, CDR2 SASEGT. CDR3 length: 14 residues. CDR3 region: CASSERGTADGYTF. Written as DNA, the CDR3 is TGTGCCAGCAGTGAAAGGGGGACAGCTGATGGCTACACCTTC.

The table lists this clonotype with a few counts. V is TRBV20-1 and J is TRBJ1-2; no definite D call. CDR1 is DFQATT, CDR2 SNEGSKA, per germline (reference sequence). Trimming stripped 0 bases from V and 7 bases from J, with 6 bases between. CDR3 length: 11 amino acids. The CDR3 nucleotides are TGCAGTGCTAGAGAAAACCTTGGCTACACCTTC. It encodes CSARENLGYTF.

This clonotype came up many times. The CDR3 bases are TGTGCCAGCAGCCAAGTGGGGGATACGCAGTATTTT. It is translated as CASSQVGDTQYF. The V gene is TRBV3-1, the J gene TRBJ2-3; no firm D call. Germline CDR1 is LGHDT and CDR2 is YNNKEL (reference sequence). The length of the CDR3 is 12 residues. V was shortened by 1 base and J by 6 bases, with 5 bases between the two germline ends.

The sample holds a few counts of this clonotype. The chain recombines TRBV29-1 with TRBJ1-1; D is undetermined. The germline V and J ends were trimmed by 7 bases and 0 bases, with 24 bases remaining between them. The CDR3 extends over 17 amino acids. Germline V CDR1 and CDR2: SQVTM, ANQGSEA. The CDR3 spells CSALGGDTDRLNTEAFF. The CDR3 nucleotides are TGCAGCGCCCTCGGCGGCGATACCGACCGCTTGAACACTGAAGCTTTCTTT.

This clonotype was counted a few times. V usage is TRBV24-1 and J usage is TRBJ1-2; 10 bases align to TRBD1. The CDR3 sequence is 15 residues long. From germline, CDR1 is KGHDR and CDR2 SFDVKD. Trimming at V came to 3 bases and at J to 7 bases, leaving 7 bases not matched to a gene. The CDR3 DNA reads TGTGCCACCAGTGATCCAGACAGGGGGCGAAGTGGCTACACCTTC. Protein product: CATSDPDRGRSGYTF.

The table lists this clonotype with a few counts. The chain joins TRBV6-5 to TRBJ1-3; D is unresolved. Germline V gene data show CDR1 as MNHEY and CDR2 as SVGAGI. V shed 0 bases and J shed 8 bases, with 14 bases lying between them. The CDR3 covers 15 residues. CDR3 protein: CASSYSSLDGDTIYF. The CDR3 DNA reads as TGTGCCAGCAGTTACTCCAGCCTCGATGGGGACACCATATATTTT.

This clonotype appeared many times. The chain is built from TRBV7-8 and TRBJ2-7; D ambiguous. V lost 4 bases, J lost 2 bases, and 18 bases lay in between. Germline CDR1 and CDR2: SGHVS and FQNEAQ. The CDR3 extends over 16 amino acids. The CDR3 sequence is CASSSEEAGTTYEQYF. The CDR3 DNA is TGTGCCAGCAGCTCCGAAGAAGCAGGTACTACCTACGAGCAGTACTTC.

The CDR3 nucleotides read TGTGCCAGCAGGGACCTAAACATTCAGTACTTC. This translates into CASRDLNIQYF. The rearrangement joins TRBV7-2 to TRBJ2-4; D not resolved. V lost 6 bases and J lost 6, with 6 bases in between. Germline loops: CDR1 SGHTA, CDR2 FQGNSA. The CDR3 totals 11 residues.

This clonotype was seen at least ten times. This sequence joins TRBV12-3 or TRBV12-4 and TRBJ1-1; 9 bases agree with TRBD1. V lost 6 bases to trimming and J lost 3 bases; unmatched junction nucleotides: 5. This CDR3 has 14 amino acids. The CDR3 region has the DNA TGTGCCAGCAGGGGGACAGGGACGGACACTGAAGCTTTCTTT. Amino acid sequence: CASRGTGTDTEAFF.

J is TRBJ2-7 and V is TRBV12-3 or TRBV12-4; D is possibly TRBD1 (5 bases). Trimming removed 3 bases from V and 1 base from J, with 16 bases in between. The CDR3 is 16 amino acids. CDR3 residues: CASSFTRQRLSYEQYF. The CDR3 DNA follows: TGTGCCAGCAGTTTCACCCGACAGCGCCTATCCTACGAGCAGTACTTC.

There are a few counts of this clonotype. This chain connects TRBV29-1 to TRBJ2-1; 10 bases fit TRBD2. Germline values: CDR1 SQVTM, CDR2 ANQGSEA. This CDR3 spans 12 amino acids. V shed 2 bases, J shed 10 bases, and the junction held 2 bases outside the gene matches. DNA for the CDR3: TGCAGCGTTGAAACTAGCGGGATGGAGCAGTTCTTC. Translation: CSVETSGMEQFF.

CDR3 loop: CASSRTGGAYEQYF. The CDR3 DNA sequence: TGTGCCAGCAGTAGGACAGGGGGCGCCTACGAGCAGTACTTC. This chain links TRBV27 with TRBJ2-7; TRBD1 matches at 11 bases. V lost 5 bases, J lost 2 bases, and 2 bases stayed unmatched. Germline CDR1 reads MNHEY; CDR2 reads SMNVEV (reference sequence). The CDR3 is 14 amino acids.

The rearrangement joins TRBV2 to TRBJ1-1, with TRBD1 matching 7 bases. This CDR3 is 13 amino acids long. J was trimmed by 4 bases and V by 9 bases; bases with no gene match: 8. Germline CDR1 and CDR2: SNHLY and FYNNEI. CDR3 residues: CASTTGLGTEAFF. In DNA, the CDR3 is TGTGCCAGTACGACAGGGCTTGGCACTGAAGCTTTCTTT.

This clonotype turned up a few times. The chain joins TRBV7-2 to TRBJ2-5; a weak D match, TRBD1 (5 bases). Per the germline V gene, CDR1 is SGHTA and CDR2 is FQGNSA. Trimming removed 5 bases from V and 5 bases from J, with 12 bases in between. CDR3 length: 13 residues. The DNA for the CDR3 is TGTGCCAGCAGCAATAGGGGCTGGGAGACCCAGTACTTC. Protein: CASSNRGWETQYF.

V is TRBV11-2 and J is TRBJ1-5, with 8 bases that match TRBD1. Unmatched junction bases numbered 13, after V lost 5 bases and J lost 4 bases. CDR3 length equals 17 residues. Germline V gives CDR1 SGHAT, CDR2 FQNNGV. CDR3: CASSLGQATLANQPQHF. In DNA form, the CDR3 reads TGTGCCAGCAGCCTGGGACAGGCAACTCTTGCGAATCAGCCCCAGCATTTT.

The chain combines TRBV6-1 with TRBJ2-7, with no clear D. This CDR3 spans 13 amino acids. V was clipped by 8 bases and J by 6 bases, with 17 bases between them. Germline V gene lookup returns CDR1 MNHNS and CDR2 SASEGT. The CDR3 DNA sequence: TGTGCCAGCGGGTTAGACCCCGTCGCCGAGCAGTACTTC. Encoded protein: CASGLDPVAEQYF.

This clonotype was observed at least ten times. The CDR3 DNA sequence: TGTGCCAGCAGTTACTCACCCCCTTTAAACTACGAGCAGTACTTC. Its protein is CASSYSPPLNYEQYF. The chain couples TRBV6-2 or TRBV6-3 to TRBJ2-7; no clear D gene. Germline-derived CDR1 and CDR2 are MNHEY and SVGEGT. The CDR3 spans 15 residues. V was cut by 0 bases and J by 3 bases, with 12 bases left in between.

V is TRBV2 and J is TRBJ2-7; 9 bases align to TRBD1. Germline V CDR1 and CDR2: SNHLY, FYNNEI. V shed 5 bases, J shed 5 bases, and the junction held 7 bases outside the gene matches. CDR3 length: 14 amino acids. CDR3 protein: CASSSRDRADEQYF. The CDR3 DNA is TGTGCCAGCAGTAGCCGGGACAGGGCGGACGAGCAGTACTTC.

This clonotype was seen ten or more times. As DNA, the CDR3 is TGCGCCAGCAGCTTGGTTAGCGTGAAAGGTAATGAGCAGTTCTTC. This codes for CASSLVSVKGNEQFF. J is TRBJ2-1 and V is TRBV5-1; the D gene is possibly TRBD2 (5 bases). In germline, CDR1 is SGHRS, CDR2 YFSETQ. V lost 0 bases and J lost 7, with 14 bases in between. This CDR3 is 15 amino acids long.

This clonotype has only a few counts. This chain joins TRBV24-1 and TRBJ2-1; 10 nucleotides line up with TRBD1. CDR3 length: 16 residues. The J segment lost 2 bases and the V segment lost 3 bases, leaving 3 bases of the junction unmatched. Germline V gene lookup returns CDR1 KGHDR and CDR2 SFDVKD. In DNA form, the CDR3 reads TGTGCCACCAGTGATATGACAGGGGGCGCCTACAATGAGCAGTTCTTC. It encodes CATSDMTGGAYNEQFF.

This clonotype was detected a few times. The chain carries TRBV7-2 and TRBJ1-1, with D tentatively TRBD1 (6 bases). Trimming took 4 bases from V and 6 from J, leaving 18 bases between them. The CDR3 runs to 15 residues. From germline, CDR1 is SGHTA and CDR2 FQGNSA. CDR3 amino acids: CASSSRGARGSEAFF. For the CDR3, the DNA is TGTGCCAGCAGCTCTCGGGGAGCCAGGGGATCTGAAGCTTTCTTT.

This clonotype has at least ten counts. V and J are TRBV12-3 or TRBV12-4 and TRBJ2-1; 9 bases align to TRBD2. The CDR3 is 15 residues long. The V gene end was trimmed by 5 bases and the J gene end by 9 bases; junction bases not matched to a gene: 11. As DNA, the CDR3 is TGTGCCAGCAGTAAGAGGACTAGCGCGGGGGTTGAGCAGTTCTTC. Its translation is CASSKRTSAGVEQFF.

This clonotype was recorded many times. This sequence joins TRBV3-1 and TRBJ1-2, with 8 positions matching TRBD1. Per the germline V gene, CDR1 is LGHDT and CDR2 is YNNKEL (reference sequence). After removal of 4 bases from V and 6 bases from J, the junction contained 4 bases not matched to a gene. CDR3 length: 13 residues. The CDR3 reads CASSLDRGHGYTF. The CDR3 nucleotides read TGTGCCAGCAGCCTCGACAGGGGACATGGCTACACCTTC.